Following are 27 T cell receptor beta chains from one sample sequenced in a study of control samples from healthy donors and cancer patients. Some clones are missing from TCRdb's copy, which holds only in-frame ones; the method was immunoSEQ multiplex PCR. Among 100,000 to 150,000 clones, roughly 92% were seen once, and the ten largest hold 4.5% to 7%. The sample was blood. The receptors come from a man aged 18 to 29 in good health.

The chain recombines TRBV7-2 with TRBJ1-2; D is ambiguous. The CDR3 totals 13 residues. V shed 5 bases and J shed 4 bases, with 11 bases lying between them. Germline-derived CDR1 and CDR2 are SGHTA and FQGNSA. In DNA, the CDR3 is TGTGCCAGCAGCCCTACCCTAGGCTATGGCTACACCTTC. It is translated as CASSPTLGYGYTF.

This clone is a singleton in its sample. V usage is TRBV12-3 or TRBV12-4 and J usage is TRBJ1-1; D is unresolved. Trimming removed 5 bases at V and 3 bases at J, with 10 bases between. This CDR3 has 13 residues. The CDR3 protein is CASSTLLDTEAFF. The CDR3 nucleotides read TGTGCCAGCAGTACGCTATTGGACACTGAAGCTTTCTTT.

CDR3 loop: CASSPIGHPGGNIQYF. Here the CDR3 DNA reads TGTGCCAGCTCACCAATAGGACACCCGGGAGGGAACATTCAGTACTTC. V is TRBV18 and J is TRBJ2-4; 8 bases agree with TRBD2. CDR1 and CDR2 (germline): KGHSH, LQKENI. Trimming took 2 bases from V and 7 from J; bases not matched to a gene: 10. The CDR3 length is 16 residues.

This chain links TRBV29-1 with TRBJ2-3; D is possibly TRBD1 or TRBD2 (5 bases each). V was cut by 8 bases and J by 4 bases, with 16 bases left in between. CDR3 length: 13 residues. The germline V gene encodes CDR1 SQVTM and CDR2 ANQGSEA. CDR3 coding DNA: TGCAGCCTTCGAGAGGGGTATTCAGATACGCAGTATTTT. Protein: CSLREGYSDTQYF.

CDR3 region: CASSFVQGGSTDTQYF. CDR3 nucleotide sequence: TGTGCCAGCAGTTTTGTTCAGGGGGGCAGCACAGATACGCAGTATTTT. The rearrangement links TRBV6-4 to TRBJ2-3; the D gene is possibly TRBD1 (7 bases). This CDR3 comprises 16 residues. Trimming stripped 5 bases from V and 0 bases from J, with 15 bases between. CDR1 is MRHNA, CDR2 SNTAGT, per germline.

The V call is TRBV3-1 (or the pseudogene TRBV3-2), the J call TRBJ2-2; 13 bases map to TRBD2. V shed 4 bases and J 4 bases; nucleotides not matched to a gene: 6. The CDR3 is 17 residues long. The germline gives CDR1 LGHDT, CDR2 YNNKEL (reference sequence). In DNA form, the CDR3 reads TGTGCCAGCAGCCCGGGACTAGCGGGGAGGATCACCGGGGAGCTGTTTTTT. Residues: CASSPGLAGRITGELFF.

This clone was detected only once. This sequence joins TRBV5-1 and TRBJ2-1; TRBD1 aligns across 10 bases. This CDR3 comprises 16 residues. V gave up 0 bases and J gave up 8 bases; unmatched junction bases: 8. CDR1 and CDR2 (germline): SGHRS, YFSETQ. As DNA, the CDR3 is TGCGCCAGCAGCTTGGCCGCCGGGACAGGGGTTGATGAGCAGTTCTTC. It yields the protein CASSLAAGTGVDEQFF.

In this sample, this clone turned up a few times. The genes are TRBV11-3 and TRBJ1-1, with TRBD1 matching over 8 bases. Trimming took 0 bases from V and 9 from J; bases not matched to a gene: 21. The V gene's germline CDR1 is SGHNT and CDR2 YENEEA. CDR3 length: 19 amino acids. The CDR3 sequence: CASSLDLLTGDNPGGQAFF. CDR3 sequence (DNA): TGTGCCAGCAGCTTAGATCTCCTGACAGGGGATAACCCGGGGGGCCAAGCTTTCTTT.

The gene calls are TRBV18 and TRBJ2-2; weak D call: TRBD1 (6 bases). CDR3 size: 15 residues. Germline CDR1 and CDR2: KGHSH and LQKENI. Trimming took 3 bases from V and 1 from J, leaving 9 bases between them. CDR3 sequence: CASSPSGQNTGELFF. In DNA form, the CDR3 reads TGTGCCAGCTCACCGTCGGGACAGAACACCGGGGAGCTGTTTTTT.

V is TRBV6-5 and J is TRBJ1-3; D gene unclear. The CDR3 consists of 15 residues. Germline V lookup: CDR1 MNHEY, CDR2 SVGAGI. V was clipped by 5 bases and J by 0 bases, with 11 bases between them. The CDR3 DNA follows: TGTGCCAGCAGTATCAAGGGTTCCTCTGGAAACACCATATATTTT. Translation: CASSIKGSSGNTIYF.

The chain is built from TRBV6-2 or TRBV6-3 and TRBJ2-3; 14 nucleotides match TRBD2. V was pared by 2 bases and J by 2 bases, with 6 bases of the junction left unmatched. Germline-derived CDR1 and CDR2 are MNHEY and SVGEGT. The CDR3 length is 18 residues. CDR3 nucleotides: TGTGCCAGCAGTTACCCAATGACTAGCGGGGGGGCCACAGATACGCAGTATTTT. Its translation: CASSYPMTSGGATDTQYF.

The chain combines TRBV11-2 with TRBJ2-7; possibly TRBD1 or TRBD2 for D (6 bases each). Per the germline V gene, CDR1 is SGHAT and CDR2 is FQNNGV. Between the trimmed V and J ends, which lost 7 bases and 4 bases, there was a span of 20 bases. CDR3 length equals 15 residues. The CDR3 is CASTHPIGGVYEQYF. For the CDR3, the DNA is TGTGCCAGCACCCACCCCATCGGGGGCGTGTACGAGCAGTACTTC.

V is TRBV29-1 and J is TRBJ1-1; 7 bases are shared with TRBD1. The J segment lost 0 bases and the V segment lost 2 bases, leaving 6 bases of the junction unmatched. The CDR3 is 15 amino acids. Germline CDR1 is SQVTM and CDR2 is ANQGSEA. The CDR3 coding sequence is TGCAGCGTTGAATACCGTACAGGGGTGAACACTGAAGCTTTCTTT. Its protein is CSVEYRTGVNTEAFF.

The gene calls are TRBV9 and TRBJ1-1; D ambiguous. The CDR3 extends over 15 amino acids. The germline V and J ends were trimmed by 0 bases and 2 bases, with 11 bases remaining between them. Germline V gene sequence: CDR1 SGDLS, CDR2 YYNGEE. CDR3 region: CASSVAELPNTEAFF. The CDR3 DNA sequence: TGTGCCAGCAGCGTAGCTGAACTACCAAACACTGAAGCTTTCTTT.

V gene TRBV6-2 or TRBV6-3 combines with J gene TRBJ1-1, with TRBD1 matching over 7 bases. The CDR3 loop spans 16 amino acids. The junction had 4 bases not matched to a gene; V was cut back by 0 bases and J by 0 bases. Germline-derived CDR1 and CDR2 are MNHEY and SVGEGT. CDR3 coding DNA: TGTGCCAGCAGTTACTCGAGGGACAGCATGAACACTGAAGCTTTCTTT. It translates to CASSYSRDSMNTEAFF.

V usage is TRBV11-2 and J usage is TRBJ1-1, with D uncertain. The germline V and J ends were trimmed by 2 bases and 4 bases, with 8 bases remaining between them. Germline V gene lookup returns CDR1 SGHAT and CDR2 FQNNGV. The CDR3 runs to 13 residues. The CDR3 nucleotides read TGTGCCAGCAGCTTATCACAGAGCACTGAAGCTTTCTTT. Protein: CASSLSQSTEAFF.

This chain uses TRBV10-3 with TRBJ1-5; weak D call: TRBD1 (6 bases). With 0 bases removed from V and 10 bases from J, the gap between germline ends came to 22 bases. CDR3 length: 17 amino acids. CDR1 is ENHRY and CDR2 is SYGVKD in the germline V gene. Here the CDR3 reads CAISESTPGASFGPQHF. CDR3 DNA sequence: TGTGCCATCAGTGAGTCGACTCCGGGGGCATCGTTCGGTCCCCAGCATTTT.

This clone has just one count. This chain joins TRBV11-1 and TRBJ2-7, with 9 nucleotides matching TRBD1. Germline V gene sequence: CDR1 SGHAT, CDR2 FQDESV (reference sequence). V was pared by 6 bases and J by 3 bases, with 6 bases of the junction left unmatched. The length of the CDR3 is 14 residues. CDR3 sequence reads: CASSSGTGNYEQYF. CDR3 nucleotide sequence: TGTGCCAGCAGTTCCGGGACAGGGAACTACGAGCAGTACTTC.

As regards this clone: The sample contains more than one DNA sequence encoding this CDR3. This chain connects TRBV9 to TRBJ1-2, with a possible D match to TRBD1 (5 bases). V was cut by 4 bases and J by 2 bases, with 12 bases left in between. Germline lookup yields CDR1 SGDLS and CDR2 YYNGEE. CDR3 length: 14 residues. The CDR3, as DNA: TGTGCCAGCAGCCCCCGTTGGGGGAACTATGGCTACACCTTC. It encodes CASSPRWGNYGYTF.

The V call is TRBV3-1 (or the pseudogene TRBV3-2), the J call TRBJ2-3; unclear D gene. CDR3 length: 13 residues. Trimming pared 3 bases from V and 6 bases from J, leaving 10 bases between. CDR1 is LGHDT, CDR2 YNNKEL, per germline (reference sequence). The CDR3: CASSQSDRDTQYF. DNA of the CDR3: TGTGCCAGCAGCCAGAGTGACCGGGATACGCAGTATTTT.

The chain has TRBV7-2 and TRBJ2-3; TRBD2 aligns across 7 bases. The CDR3 has 16 amino acids. J was trimmed by 2 bases and V by 4 bases; bases with no gene match: 9. Per the germline V gene, CDR1 is SGHTA and CDR2 is FQGNSA. CDR3 in amino acids: CASSYHRDYLTDTQYF. The CDR3 DNA sequence: TGTGCCAGCAGCTACCACCGGGACTACCTCACAGATACGCAGTATTTT.

The chain recombines TRBV12-3 or TRBV12-4 with TRBJ1-1, with D possibly matching TRBD1 (5 bases). Trimming pared 4 bases from V and 6 bases from J, leaving 12 bases between. The CDR3 is 13 amino acids. The CDR3 DNA follows: TGTGCCAGCAGTTCTCAGGGCCCCGCTGAAGCTTTCTTT. Protein product: CASSSQGPAEAFF.

The chain employs TRBV12-3 or TRBV12-4 and TRBJ2-5; D unresolved. This CDR3 is 12 amino acids long. The V gene lost 2 bases and the J gene lost 4 bases, with 5 bases spanning the gap. DNA of the CDR3: TGTGCCAGCAGTTTAAGGCGAGAGACCCAGTACTTC. It translates to CASSLRRETQYF.

This chain joins TRBV6-1 and TRBJ1-2; 11 bases align to TRBD1. The CDR3 totals 16 residues. Germline V lookup: CDR1 MNHNS, CDR2 SASEGT. The junction had 10 bases not matched to a gene; V was cut back by 4 bases and J by 6 bases. CDR3 nucleotides: TGTGCCAGCAGTGCAAGTGCGGGACAGGGGGAGGATGGCTACACCTTC. It specifies CASSASAGQGEDGYTF.

This clone has just one count. The genes are TRBV19 and TRBJ1-1; TRBD1 might be the D (5 bases). The CDR3 extends over 13 amino acids. Germline loops: CDR1 LNHDA, CDR2 SQIVND (reference sequence). V was pared by 8 bases and J by 1 base, with 11 bases between. Here the CDR3 DNA reads TGTGCCAGTGGAGGACAAGCGAACACTGAAGCTTTCTTT. This gives the protein CASGGQANTEAFF.

This chain links TRBV11-3 with TRBJ1-3; D unresolved. Germline V gene lookup returns CDR1 SGHNT and CDR2 YENEEA. V lost 5 bases and J lost 0, with 5 bases in between. The CDR3 totals 13 residues. CDR3 in amino acids: CASSLSSGNTIYF. In nucleotides, the CDR3 is TGTGCCAGCAGCCTCAGCTCTGGAAACACCATATATTTT.

The chain employs TRBV4-1 and TRBJ1-3; TRBD1 aligns across 7 bases. The V and J ends lost 4 bases and 0 bases, in that order; junction bases with no gene match: 3. The CDR3 sequence is 15 residues long. Germline CDR1 reads MGHRA; CDR2 reads YSYEKL. CDR3 nucleotide sequence: TGCGCCAGCAGCCCAGGGGGTCTCTCTGGAAACACCATATATTTT. Amino acid sequence: CASSPGGLSGNTIYF.